The 3 T cell receptor beta chains in this list originate from one sample, sequenced in a study of shared clonotypes between healthy human individuals. Method: immunoSEQ multiplex PCR; TCRdb's copy keeps in-frame clones and lacks some. The data show roughly 650,000 clones, 97% seen once. Material: naive CD4+ T cells sorted from blood. Subset defined: CD45RA+ positively selected. Receptor source: a woman under 40 in good health.

The chain has TRBV29-1 and TRBJ1-4; TRBD1 matches 8 bases. Losses at the gene ends were 7 bases for V and 5 bases for J; bases not matched to a gene: 3. The germline CDR1 and CDR2 sequences are SQVTM and ANQGSEA. This CDR3 is 12 amino acids long. The CDR3 DNA reads as TGCAGCGCAACAGGGGGAAATGAAAAACTGTTTTTT. Its translation: CSATGGNEKLFF.

The chain's CDR3 is CATALVTNREQFF. As DNA, the CDR3 is TGTGCCACCGCCCTCGTAACTAACCGAGAGCAGTTCTTC. The chain recombines TRBV15 with TRBJ2-1; D remains unclear. The CDR3 has 13 residues. CDR1 and CDR2 from the germline V gene are LNHNV and YYDKDF (reference sequence). Trimming pared 8 bases from V and 10 bases from J, leaving 18 bases between.

The chain carries TRBV5-6 and TRBJ2-5, with 15 bases identical to TRBD2. V shed 4 bases, J shed 11 bases, and the junction held 12 bases outside the gene matches. The V gene's germline CDR1 is SGHDT and CDR2 YYEEEE. The CDR3 extends over 16 amino acids. DNA of the CDR3: TGTGCCAGCAGCCATAGGACTAGCGGGAGGGTTGCAGAGCAGTACTTC. It specifies CASSHRTSGRVAEQYF.